The sample holds a few counts of the clone carrying this TCR beta chain. This sample was taken from a study of blood T cell repertoires in COVID-19. Study background: Spain, Italy and the United States supplied samples that represented acute and convalescent COVID-19.

Per the study methods: By means of reference gene primer amplification, nucleated cell counts were estimated. Libraries were prepared by immunoSEQ multiplex PCR; TCRdb keeps only in-frame clonotypes and omits some of them. That table supplies the V and J calls and clone size; D and trimming were determined from the DNA. The table shows about 170,000 clones, with over 65% occurring only once. CDR3 length equals 13 residues. Germline values: CDR1 GTSNPN, CDR2 SVGIG (reference sequence). Between the trimmed V and J ends, which lost 7 bases and 0 bases, there was a span of 12 bases. The receptor was derived from a man aged 60-69 years with acute or convalescent COVID-19. The chain is built from TRBV30 and TRBJ1-2; possibly TRBD1 for D (5 bases). The sequencing input was peripheral blood. The DNA for the CDR3 is TGTGCCTTCTCTGGACAAGCTAACTATGGCTACACCTTC. Amino acids: CAFSGQANYGYTF.